This T cell receptor (beta chain) was sequenced in a study of beta chain features in type 1 diabetes. Whole-study findings and limits: Across all four CD4+ subsets, people with type 1 diabetes showed modestly shorter TCRB CDR3s. Whether HLA type affects TCRB rearrangement stayed undetermined in the present work.

CDR1 and CDR2 (germline): LGHNA, YNFKEQ. The CDR3 spans 16 residues. V was cut by 0 bases and J by 2 bases, with 14 bases left in between. In all sorted populations, purity surpassed 98%. A note on this clone: What it binds is not known.

Expressed TCRB transcripts got sequenced, as all isolated RNA was reverse transcribed. Only in-frame clones appear in the TCRdb table, and some are missing; sequencing was by immunoSEQ multiplex PCR. In the table there are around 310,000 clones, about 11% of which are singletons. The specimen was naive CD4+ T cells from blood. The rearrangement uses TRBV4-2 and TRBJ2-7, with TRBD2 as a possible D gene (7 bases). The sequence was obtained from a woman in her thirties in good health. CDR3 sequence reads: CASSQEWGGRPYEQYF. CDR3 nucleotide sequence: TGTGCCAGCAGCCAAGAATGGGGGGGCCGGCCCTACGAGCAGTACTTC.